These 21 T cell receptor beta chains were all obtained from the same sample, sequenced in a study of cytomegalovirus exposure and HLA in healthy donors. The primer mix had 60 Vbeta and 13 Jbeta primers. Using immunoSEQ multiplex PCR, the repertoire was profiled, and TCRdb retains in-frame clones only, with some absent. The data contain over 85,000 clones, about four fifths of them seen just once; the ten biggest clones take up about 3.2%. Sequencing input: PBMCs. These receptors all stem from a woman in her sixties or seventies in good health and CMV-seropositive.

The genes are TRBV25-1 and TRBJ2-7; 10 bases fit TRBD1. The CDR3 has 14 residues. Germline V gene lookup returns CDR1 MGHDK and CDR2 SYGVNS. V gave up 4 bases and J gave up 3 bases; unmatched junction bases: 3. The CDR3 sequence is CASSGGQGVYEQYF. The CDR3 nucleotides are TGTGCCAGCAGTGGAGGACAGGGGGTCTACGAGCAGTACTTC.

The chain combines TRBV5-1 with TRBJ2-7; 9 bases are a match to TRBD1. There are 16 residues in the CDR3. V was pared by 4 bases and J by 0 bases, with 8 bases of the junction left unmatched. CDR1 is SGHRS, CDR2 YFSETQ, per germline. The CDR3 sequence is CASSPAGTGTSYEQYF. CDR3 sequence (DNA): TGCGCCAGCAGCCCCGCCGGGACAGGGACCTCCTACGAGCAGTACTTC.

This clone was seen a few times. This sequence joins TRBV5-1 and TRBJ2-6, with D maybe TRBD2 (6 bases). The CDR3 totals 16 residues. Germline V gene lookup returns CDR1 SGHRS and CDR2 YFSETQ. The germline V and J ends were trimmed by 4 bases and 2 bases, with 13 bases remaining between them. CDR3 in amino acids: CASSERVGPGANVLTF. The CDR3, as DNA: TGCGCCAGCAGCGAGCGGGTGGGCCCTGGGGCCAACGTCCTGACTTTC.

The chain is built from TRBV5-6 and TRBJ2-2, with D possibly being TRBD2 (6 bases). The CDR3 sequence is 14 residues long. V lost 5 bases, J lost 7 bases, and 15 bases lay in between. CDR1 is SGHDT, CDR2 YYEEEE, per germline. The CDR3 DNA reads TGTGCCAGCAGTCCAAGGGTAGCGGTCGGGGAGCTGTTTTTT. Translating gives CASSPRVAVGELFF. The full variable domain, completed using reference TRBV5-6 and TRBJ2-2, is DAGVTQSPTHLIKTRGQQVTLRCSPKSGHDTVSWYQQALGQGPQFIFQYYEEEERQRGNFPDRFSGHQFPNYSSELNVNALLLGDSALYLCASSPRVAVGELFFGEGSRLTVL.

The rearrangement uses TRBV5-1 and TRBJ2-5; 11 bases are shared with TRBD1. The assigned J gene may be wrong: the sequence end matches TRBJ2-7 better. The CDR3 is 14 amino acids. The germline V gene encodes CDR1 SGHRS and CDR2 YFSETQ. The CDR3: CASSSGQGAYEQYF. In nucleotides, the CDR3 is TGCGCCAGCAGCTCGGGACAGGGGGCCTACGAGCAGTACTTC.

In its sample, this clone was seen a few times. V is TRBV7-9 and J is TRBJ2-5; the D gene is possibly TRBD2 (5 bases). Germline CDR1 SEHNR, CDR2 FQNEAQ (reference sequence). The ends were cut back, 6 bases at V and 5 bases at J, with 28 bases in the middle. The CDR3 length is 18 residues. DNA for the CDR3: TGTGCCAGCAGTCCGGGCAGGTGGTGGGAGAGGAATAGGGAGACCCAGTACTTC. It is translated as CASSPGRWWERNRETQYF.

The rearrangement uses TRBV5-1 and TRBJ1-2; 8 bases agree with TRBD1. V dropped 3 bases and J dropped 4; count of bases not matched to a gene: 5. Per the germline V gene, CDR1 is SGHRS and CDR2 is YFSETQ. The CDR3 length is 14 residues. This chain's CDR3 is CASSSDRDPYGYTF. In DNA, the CDR3 is TGCGCCAGCAGCTCGGACAGGGACCCCTATGGCTACACCTTC.

The CDR3 DNA follows: TGTGCCAGCAGCTTACCAGGGTTTGGGACTGAAGCTTTCTTT. This encodes CASSLPGFGTEAFF. The J gene is TRBJ1-1, the V gene TRBV11-2; TRBD1 is a possible D gene (5 bases). Per the germline V gene, CDR1 is SGHAT and CDR2 is FQNNGV. The ends were cut back, 2 bases at V and 5 bases at J, with 12 bases in the middle. The CDR3 extends over 14 amino acids.

Of note for this clone: The germline gene is not matched at one end of the junction; a read error may be the cause. The gene calls are TRBV7-7 and TRBJ2-7; 8 bases are shared with TRBD1. The CDR3 loop spans 15 amino acids. In germline, CDR1 is SSHAT, CDR2 FNYEAQ (reference sequence). This CDR3 reads CASSLGQGPSAEQYF. CDR3 nucleotide sequence: TGTGCTAGCAGCCTCGGACAGGGCCCCTCCGCCGAGCAGTACTTC.

In its sample, this clone was seen once. The chain has TRBV27 and TRBJ2-1; 7 bases fit TRBD2. Germline V CDR1 and CDR2: MNHEY, SMNVEV (reference sequence). This CDR3 has 16 amino acids. The J segment lost 4 bases and the V segment lost 2 bases, leaving 8 bases of the junction unmatched. The CDR3, as DNA: TGTGCCAGCAGTTTACATTATCTAGCGGAGTACAATGAGCAGTTCTTC. Translation: CASSLHYLAEYNEQFF.

The chain links TRBV7-3 to TRBJ1-1; D is ambiguous. CDR1 and CDR2 from the germline V gene are SGHTA and FQGTGA. The CDR3 totals 15 residues. The V gene lost 1 base and the J gene lost 1 base, with 10 bases spanning the gap. The CDR3 here is CASSLSPGSNTEAFF. The CDR3 DNA reads as TGTGCCAGCAGCTTAAGTCCGGGATCGAACACTGAAGCTTTCTTT.

This rearrangement joins TRBV6-5 to TRBJ2-2, with 9 bases identical to TRBD2. The ends lost 7 bases at V and 5 bases at J; junction bases unmatched: 5. There are 14 residues in the CDR3. CDR1 MNHEY and CDR2 SVGAGI come from the germline V gene. DNA of the CDR3: TGTGCCAGCACCTCGACTAGCGGAACCGGGGAGCTGTTTTTT. As protein: CASTSTSGTGELFF.

This chain connects TRBV19 to TRBJ2-5; perhaps TRBD2 as D (5 bases). The germline V and J ends were trimmed by 6 bases and 2 bases, with 16 bases remaining between them. This CDR3 is 15 amino acids long. CDR1 is LNHDA and CDR2 is SQIVND in the germline V gene (reference sequence). The CDR3 sequence: CASSKDPGVQETQYF. CDR3 DNA sequence: TGTGCCAGTAGCAAGGACCCCGGGGTGCAAGAGACCCAGTACTTC.

The CDR3: CASSPSSTLHEQYF. Here the CDR3 DNA reads TGTGCCAGCAGTCCCTCTAGTACCCTACACGAGCAGTACTTC. V usage is TRBV28 and J usage is TRBJ2-7; D unclear. From germline, CDR1 is MDHEN and CDR2 SYDVKM. V was cut by 5 bases and J by 5 bases, with 16 bases left in between. The CDR3 contains 14 residues.

The gene calls are TRBV28 and TRBJ2-7; 12 bases are a match to TRBD2. Germline CDR1 and CDR2: MDHEN and SYDVKM. V shed 7 bases, J shed 2 bases, and the junction held 6 bases outside the gene matches. This CDR3 contains 15 residues. CDR3 amino acids: CASKTSGSNPYEQYF. DNA for the CDR3: TGTGCCAGCAAGACTAGCGGGAGTAATCCCTACGAGCAGTACTTC.

In this sample, this clone turned up a few times. V gene TRBV4-1 combines with J gene TRBJ2-5, with D unclear. Per germline, CDR1 MGHRA and CDR2 YSYEKL. V lost 1 base and J 6 bases, leaving 9 bases between the germline ends. This CDR3 comprises 13 residues. This CDR3 is CASSQGADQTQYF. CDR3 coding DNA: TGCGCCAGCAGCCAAGGAGCCGATCAGACCCAGTACTTC.

This rearrangement joins TRBV7-9 to TRBJ2-7; 12 positions agree with TRBD2. The J segment lost 4 bases and the V segment lost 5 bases, leaving 6 bases of the junction unmatched. This CDR3 contains 15 residues. Germline lookup yields CDR1 SEHNR and CDR2 FQNEAQ (reference sequence). The CDR3 sequence is CASSPPGTSGYEQYF. The CDR3 DNA is TGTGCCAGCAGCCCGCCAGGGACTAGCGGGTACGAGCAGTACTTC. Complete variable domain (other parts from reference TRBV7-9 and TRBJ2-7): DTGVSQNPRHKITKRGQNVTFRCDPISEHNRLYWYRQTLGQGPEFLTYFQNEAQLEKSRLLSDRFSAERPKGSFSTLEIQRTEQGDSAMYLCASSPPGTSGYEQYFGPGTRLTVT.

In its sample, this clone was seen a few times. The genes are TRBV6-5 and TRBJ1-5; perhaps TRBD1 as D (5 bases). The CDR3 sequence is 13 residues long. The V end lost 5 bases, the J end lost 1 base, and 6 bases lay between the germline ends. Germline lookup yields CDR1 MNHEY and CDR2 SVGAGI. The DNA of the CDR3 is TGTGCCAGCAGTAGACAGAGCAATCAGCCCCAGCATTTT. Amino acid sequence: CASSRQSNQPQHF.

The chain couples TRBV28 to TRBJ2-7, with a possible D match to TRBD1 (6 bases). V shed 5 bases and J shed 5 bases, with 10 bases lying between them. CDR3 length: 12 residues. Germline CDR1 reads MDHEN; CDR2 reads SYDVKM. This chain's CDR3 is CASSRNRDEQYF. Here the CDR3 DNA reads TGTGCCAGCAGTCGAAACAGGGACGAGCAGTACTTC. Supplemented by reference TRBV28 and TRBJ2-7, the full variable domain reads DVKVTQSSRYLVKRTGEKVFLECVQDMDHENMFWYRQDPGLGLRLIYFSYDVKMKEKGDIPEGYSVSREKKERFSLILESASTNQTSMYLCASSRNRDEQYFGPGTRLTVT.

The chain has TRBV28 and TRBJ1-2; 9 nucleotides match TRBD1. V lost 3 bases to trimming and J lost 7 bases; unmatched junction nucleotides: 9. The length of the CDR3 is 15 residues. CDR1 and CDR2 from the germline V gene are MDHEN and SYDVKM. CDR3 protein: CASSLGGQGFAGYTF. In nucleotides, the CDR3 is TGTGCCAGCAGTTTGGGTGGACAGGGGTTCGCTGGCTACACCTTC.

The J gene is TRBJ2-2, the V gene TRBV6-6, with a possible D match to TRBD1 (5 bases). V lost 6 bases and J lost 4, with 18 bases in between. Germline V gene sequence: CDR1 MNHNY, CDR2 SVGAGI (reference sequence). This CDR3 is built from 16 residues. The CDR3 here is CASRTARRSFTGELFF. The CDR3 DNA follows: TGTGCCAGCAGGACAGCCCGCCGTTCTTTCACCGGGGAGCTGTTTTTT.